This T cell receptor beta chain was captured by sequencing in a study of blood T cell repertoires in COVID-19 (dated by TCRdb to 2018 to 2020). In terms of the full investigation: Samples covering the acute and convalescent phases of COVID-19 were provided by collaborators in the United States, Italy and Spain. Samples were obtained from the ongoing ImmuneRACE study (first 160 participants) and from over 1,000 subjects provided by 6 global collaborators. A freely available public database, intended as a resource for researchers studying the immune response to SARS-CoV-2, is where the repertoires were released. The material from the prospective study consisted of cDNA or gDNA derived from T cells, B-cell-depleted T cells, or PBMCs. Where available, HLA class I and class II types were obtained from metadata supplied by the sample provider rather than from assay-based typing. The dataset comprised deeply sampled blood TCRbeta repertoires from subjects exposed to, actively infected with, or recovered from COVID-19. Sample metadata almost always included a de-identified subject ID, COVID-19 status, age in years and sex.

The study at large found these results: Clinical and demographic metadata were provided uncurated, with the amount varying by source and participant.

The immunoSEQ Assay, a bias-controlled multiplex PCR, was used to amplify TCRbeta CDR3 regions from genomic DNA. In the authors' own workflow: The number of nucleated cells in each sample was estimated by amplification of reference gene primers within the assay. Sequence reads were collapsed and filtered to measure the absolute abundance of every unique TCRbeta CDR3 rearrangement. For each sample, productive Simpson clonality was calculated as the square root of Simpson's diversity index over productive rearrangements. Imported from immuneACCESS, the table was reduced by TCRdb to in-frame sequences with V and J called. These copies leave out some clones; in studies compared against another copy, an unresolved V gene accounts for under half, and the cause of the remainder is not known. That table furnishes V, J and clone size, whereas the DNA furnished D and trimming. For this sample the table gives about 330,000 clones, of which roughly 88% were detected only once. The leading ten clones occupy about 5% of the sample.

Points on this clone: Its cognate antigen has yet to be identified. No base-level quality is on record; no much larger clone is a single base apart.

Participants in the prospective study were enrolled through a virtual design, were aged roughly 18 to 90 years, and lived in 24 United States geographic areas. Cohort assignment in the prospective study relied on participant-reported clinical history from a screening survey and a study questionnaire. ImmuneRACE Cohort 3 recovered participants were defined by two consecutive negative NP/OP PCR tests, healthcare professional clearance, or symptom resolution. In the prospective study, mobile phlebotomists collected whole blood, serum and a nasopharyngeal or oropharyngeal swab from each participant. Over a roughly 2-month period, participants in the prospective study had the option of providing additional blood draws and questionnaires. Before DNA extraction, prospective study blood samples were shipped either frozen or at room temperature. This TCR came from a man younger than 40 who had recovered from COVID-19. The sample comprised PBMCs or T cells enriched from blood (not recorded which).

Read as DNA, the sequence is TGTGCCTGGAGTGGAGGCCTGGCAAATTCACCCCTCCACTTT. This is translated as CAWSGGLANSPLHF. This chain joins TRBV30 to TRBJ1-6; the D gene remains uncertain. CDR1 and CDR2, looked up from the germline V gene (reference sequence), are GTSNPN and SVGIG. The cysteine opens and the phenylalanine closes a CDR3 of 14 amino acids. Only the CDR3 DNA stays, 42 bases, in frame from base 1. The junction carries 11 bases between V and J, which are trimmed by 1 base and 7 bases respectively.